The 15 T cell receptor beta chains reported below all come from one sample, sequenced in a study of Tregs in tolerant kidney transplant recipients. Assay: immunoSEQ multiplex PCR; the TCRdb copy retains only in-frame clones and omits some. The data hold about 66,000 clones, with around 90% observed a single time. The sample here was CD8+ T cells from blood, taken before the transplant. The origin of the receptors is a human donor who received a combined kidney and bone marrow transplant.

V is TRBV28 and J is TRBJ2-1; 11 bases line up with TRBD1. The J segment lost 7 bases and the V segment lost 8 bases, leaving 4 bases of the junction unmatched. The CDR3 contains 13 residues. Germline V gene sequence: CDR1 MDHEN, CDR2 SYDVKM. The chain's CDR3 is CASGDRGLNEQFF. DNA of the CDR3: TGTGCCAGCGGGGACAGGGGGTTGAATGAGCAGTTCTTC.

This chain connects TRBV28 to TRBJ2-7; tentatively, D is TRBD2 (5 bases). CDR3 length: 15 residues. Per the germline V gene, CDR1 is MDHEN and CDR2 is SYDVKM. With 5 bases removed from V and 0 bases from J, the gap between germline ends came to 14 bases. CDR3 nucleotides: TGTGCCAGCAGTCTGGACTCGACGGTCTCCTACGAGCAGTACTTC. It specifies CASSLDSTVSYEQYF.

The gene calls are TRBV4-2 and TRBJ2-7; 10 nucleotides align to TRBD1. V lost 1 base and J lost 3; bases outside the gene matches: 3. This CDR3 contains 15 residues. Per germline, CDR1 LGHNA and CDR2 YNFKEQ. CDR3 region: CASSQAWTGGYEQYF. CDR3 bases: TGTGCCAGCAGCCAAGCTTGGACAGGGGGCTACGAGCAGTACTTC.

V gene TRBV2 combines with J gene TRBJ2-1; 7 bases match TRBD1. The V segment lost 11 bases and the J segment 8 bases; nucleotides outside the gene matches: 15. CDR1 is SNHLY and CDR2 is FYNNEI in the germline V gene. This CDR3 contains 14 residues. The CDR3 reads CAGTPTGEFYEQFF. Written as DNA, the CDR3 is TGTGCCGGGACCCCTACAGGGGAGTTCTATGAGCAGTTCTTC.

V and J are TRBV9 and TRBJ2-1; TRBD2 might be the D (6 bases). There are 14 residues in the CDR3. CDR1 is SGDLS and CDR2 is YYNGEE in the germline V gene. The ends were cut back, 7 bases at V and 0 bases at J, with 11 bases in the middle. The DNA for the CDR3 is TGTGCCAGCTCCCTCGGGAGCTCCTACAATGAGCAGTTCTTC. Translation gives CASSLGSSYNEQFF.

This chain connects TRBV5-1 to TRBJ2-1, with TRBD1 matching 8 bases. With V trimmed by 0 bases and J by 6 bases, 5 bases remained unmatched. The CDR3 loop spans 15 amino acids. Germline CDR1 and CDR2: SGHRS and YFSETQ. The CDR3 is CASSLAGGGINEQFF. In DNA form, the CDR3 reads TGCGCCAGCAGCTTGGCAGGGGGCGGGATCAATGAGCAGTTCTTC.

The rearrangement links TRBV6-1 to TRBJ2-7; 10 bases line up with TRBD2. This CDR3 region has 13 residues. J lost 5 bases, V lost 7 bases, and 5 bases had no gene match. Germline V gene lookup returns CDR1 MNHNS and CDR2 SASEGT. The CDR3 coding sequence is TGTGCCAGCAAAGCGGGAGGGACTGACGAGCAGTACTTC. The encoded protein is CASKAGGTDEQYF.

This chain uses TRBV19 with TRBJ1-4; D remains unclear. Trimming took off 3 bases at V and 6 bases at J, with 14 bases between the two ends. Per the germline V gene, CDR1 is LNHDA and CDR2 is SQIVND (reference sequence). The CDR3 consists of 15 residues. CDR3 residues: CASSMVGDGYEKLFF. The CDR3 region has the DNA TGTGCCAGTAGTATGGTGGGAGACGGTTATGAAAAACTGTTTTTT.

The genes are TRBV19 and TRBJ1-5; D gene unclear. The V end was cut by 7 bases, the J end by 4 bases, with 17 bases between. Looked up from germline, CDR1 is LNHDA and CDR2 is SQIVND (reference sequence). The CDR3 runs 15 residues. In nucleotides, the CDR3 is TGTGCCAGTATTATGCGGCAAAACGATAATCAGCCCCAGCATTTT. Translating it yields CASIMRQNDNQPQHF.

V and J are TRBV7-9 and TRBJ1-6; 8 nucleotides match TRBD1. The V gene end was trimmed by 4 bases and the J gene end by 9 bases; junction bases not matched to a gene: 5. The CDR3 is 14 residues long. Germline values: CDR1 SEHNR, CDR2 FQNEAQ (reference sequence). The CDR3 sequence is CASSSRTGFSPLHF. Written as DNA, the CDR3 is TGTGCCAGCAGCTCAAGGACAGGGTTTTCACCCCTCCACTTT.

The V call is TRBV7-9, the J call TRBJ1-3; TRBD1 matches 11 bases. CDR3 size: 14 residues. Germline V gene lookup returns CDR1 SEHNR and CDR2 FQNEAQ (reference sequence). Trimming took 9 bases from V and 4 from J; bases not matched to a gene: 5. In DNA, the CDR3 is TGTGCCAGTGGACAGGGGGCTAGAGGAAACACCATATATTTT. It yields the protein CASGQGARGNTIYF.

This clone appeared a single time. V and J are TRBV27 and TRBJ2-2, with 12 bases lining up with TRBD2. V was clipped by 5 bases and J by 5 bases; unmatched bases: 3. CDR1 and CDR2 from the germline V gene are MNHEY and SMNVEV (reference sequence). The CDR3 has 15 residues. The CDR3 is CASSASGGATGELFF. The CDR3 region has the DNA TGTGCCAGCAGTGCTAGCGGGGGGGCTACCGGGGAGCTGTTTTTT.

The chain combines TRBV27 with TRBJ1-2; 7 nucleotides line up with TRBD1. The CDR3 is made up of 15 amino acids. Germline trimming cut 3 bases from V and 2 bases from J; bases unmatched to any gene: 6. Per germline, CDR1 MNHEY and CDR2 SMNVEV (reference sequence). CDR3 protein: CASSFRGRGNYGYTF. DNA for the CDR3: TGTGCCAGCAGTTTTCGGGGCAGGGGGAACTATGGCTACACCTTC.

J is TRBJ2-3 and V is TRBV9; TRBD2 matches at 7 bases. The CDR3 is made up of 15 amino acids. J was trimmed by 9 bases and V by 0 bases; bases with no gene match: 10. The germline CDR1 and CDR2 sequences are SGDLS and YYNGEE. CDR3 sequence (DNA): TGTGCCAGCAGCGTAGTGGCCGGGGGGATTGACACGCAGTATTTT. Its protein is CASSVVAGGIDTQYF.

V usage is TRBV27 and J usage is TRBJ1-1; perhaps TRBD1 as D (5 bases). The CDR3 extends over 11 amino acids. Trimming left V 7 bases short and J 4 bases short, with 7 bases between. Germline V lookup: CDR1 MNHEY, CDR2 SMNVEV (reference sequence). The CDR3 is CASKGATEAFF. The CDR3 bases are TGTGCCAGCAAAGGGGCCACTGAAGCTTTCTTT.